Following are 13 T cell receptor beta chains from one sample sequenced in a study of T cell responses to AZD1222 COVID-19 vaccine. The protocol was immunoSEQ multiplex PCR, while the TCRdb copy is restricted to in-frame clones and leaves out a portion. The profile shows 150,000 to 200,000 clones, around 94% of them singletons. The source material was peripheral blood, sampled on day 0 of AZD1222 vaccination. The receptors derive from an adult in good health.

The chain carries TRBV29-1 and TRBJ2-3; TRBD1 agrees at 9 bases. Trimming at V came to 3 bases and at J to 7 bases, leaving 8 bases not matched to a gene. Germline V gene sequence: CDR1 SQVTM, CDR2 ANQGSEA. This CDR3 is built from 14 residues. The DNA for the CDR3 is TGCAGCGTTGATGCGGGACAGGGTGGGAATACGCAGTATTTT. It codes for CSVDAGQGGNTQYF.

The chain carries TRBV27 and TRBJ1-5; no clear D. With 4 bases removed from V and 7 bases from J, the gap between germline ends came to 8 bases. The CDR3 consists of 12 residues. Germline loops: CDR1 MNHEY, CDR2 SMNVEV (reference sequence). CDR3 DNA sequence: TGTGCCAGCAGTTCGTTAGGCCAGCCCCAGCATTTT. Translating gives CASSSLGQPQHF.

V and J are TRBV7-9 and TRBJ2-7; a weak D match, TRBD1 (5 bases). The germline V gene has CDR1 SEHNR and CDR2 FQNEAQ (reference sequence). The CDR3 runs to 15 residues. The V end was cut by 3 bases, the J end by 0 bases, with 12 bases between. DNA of the CDR3: TGTGCCAGCAGCTTTTCACAGGCCCTCTCCTACGAGCAGTACTTC. It codes for CASSFSQALSYEQYF.

The chain has TRBV3-1 (or the pseudogene TRBV3-2) and TRBJ1-6, with D perhaps matching TRBD1 (5 bases). Germline lookup yields CDR1 LGHDT and CDR2 YNNKEL (reference sequence). The V end was cut by 5 bases, the J end by 7 bases, with 21 bases between. The CDR3 sequence is 17 residues long. The CDR3 DNA is TGTGCCAGCAGCAACAACCCGGGGGGGGTCGGCAATTCACCCCTCCACTTT. Protein: CASSNNPGGVGNSPLHF.

The J gene is TRBJ1-4, the V gene TRBV7-8, with TRBD1 matching over 10 bases. V lost 5 bases, J lost 8 bases, and 5 bases stayed unmatched. The CDR3 consists of 14 residues. Germline CDR1 and CDR2: SGHVS and FQNEAQ. CDR3 in DNA: TGTGCCAGCAGCCCCCGGGACAGGGGAGAAAAACTGTTTTTT. Protein product: CASSPRDRGEKLFF.

The chain couples TRBV9 to TRBJ2-3, with D maybe TRBD2 (7 bases). The V end lost 0 bases, the J end lost 6 bases, and 20 bases lay between the germline ends. There are 17 residues in the CDR3. Germline V gene data show CDR1 as SGDLS and CDR2 as YYNGEE. The CDR3 is CASSVEGGYVRRDTQYF. The DNA for the CDR3 is TGTGCCAGCAGCGTAGAGGGGGGGTACGTCAGACGGGATACGCAGTATTTT. Drawing the rest from reference TRBV9 and TRBJ2-3, the complete variable domain is DSGVTQTPKHLITATGQRVTLRCSPRSGDLSVYWYQQSLDQGLQFLIQYYNGEERAKGNILERFSAQQFPDLHSELNLSSLELGDSALYFCASSVEGGYVRRDTQYFGPGTRLTVL.

This sequence joins TRBV27 and TRBJ1-1; 7 positions agree with TRBD1. This CDR3 region has 15 residues. Trimming removed 3 bases from V and 4 bases from J; junction bases left unmatched: 8. CDR1 and CDR2 from the germline V gene are MNHEY and SMNVEV (reference sequence). CDR3 sequence: CASSFLQGRGTEAFF. CDR3 nucleotides: TGTGCCAGCAGTTTCCTACAGGGGAGGGGCACTGAAGCTTTCTTT.

This clone was counted once. The V call is TRBV5-8, the J call TRBJ1-5, with D tentatively TRBD1 (5 bases). Trimming removed 0 bases from V and 6 bases from J, with 10 bases in between. Looked up from germline, CDR1 is SGHTS and CDR2 is YDEGEE. CDR3 length: 14 amino acids. CDR3 coding DNA: TGTGCCAGCAGCTTGGTAGGGGCTAGTCAGCCCCAGCATTTT. Translated, it gives CASSLVGASQPQHF.

The rearrangement uses TRBV27 and TRBJ1-1; TRBD1 matches at 10 bases. In germline, CDR1 is MNHEY, CDR2 SMNVEV (reference sequence). This CDR3 is 14 amino acids long. Trimming cost V 7 bases and J 4 bases; bases outside gene matches: 6. This CDR3 is CASTVGQGGTEAFF. The DNA of the CDR3 is TGTGCCAGCACCGTTGGACAGGGGGGCACTGAAGCTTTCTTT.

The V and J genes are TRBV6-5 and TRBJ2-2; a weak D match, TRBD2 (6 bases). This CDR3 is built from 13 residues. CDR1 is MNHEY, CDR2 SVGAGI, per germline. V dropped 8 bases and J dropped 0 bases, with 7 bases sitting between them. The CDR3 nucleotides read TGTGCCAGCCGGAGGGCGAACACCGGGGAGCTGTTTTTT. Protein sequence: CASRRANTGELFF.

This clone was observed a single time. The CDR3 nucleotides are TGTGCCAGCAGCGTGGGCGGGGGGAGTGAAGCTTTCTTT. The encoded protein is CASSVGGGSEAFF. The V gene is TRBV9, the J gene TRBJ1-1, with D possibly matching TRBD1 (5 bases). There are 13 residues in the CDR3. The V gene's germline CDR1 is SGDLS and CDR2 YYNGEE. The ends were cut back, 2 bases at V and 7 bases at J, with 12 bases in the middle.

This clone has a single count. CDR3: CASSLTGVGTIYF. The CDR3 DNA reads TGTGCCAGCAGCTTGACAGGGGTAGGCACCATATATTTT. The chain is built from TRBV5-4 and TRBJ1-3; 7 bases agree with TRBD1. Germline-derived CDR1 and CDR2 are SGHNT and YYREEE (reference sequence). Trimming removed 1 base from V and 9 bases from J; junction bases left unmatched: 4. CDR3 length equals 13 residues.

V usage is TRBV3-1 (or the pseudogene TRBV3-2) and J usage is TRBJ2-5, with a weak D call TRBD1 (5 bases). Germline CDR1 is LGHDT and CDR2 is YNNKEL (reference sequence). The CDR3 extends over 12 amino acids. V lost 4 bases, J lost 5 bases, and 8 bases lay in between. CDR3 loop: CASSLQVETQYF. CDR3 bases: TGTGCCAGCAGCCTACAGGTTGAGACCCAGTACTTC.